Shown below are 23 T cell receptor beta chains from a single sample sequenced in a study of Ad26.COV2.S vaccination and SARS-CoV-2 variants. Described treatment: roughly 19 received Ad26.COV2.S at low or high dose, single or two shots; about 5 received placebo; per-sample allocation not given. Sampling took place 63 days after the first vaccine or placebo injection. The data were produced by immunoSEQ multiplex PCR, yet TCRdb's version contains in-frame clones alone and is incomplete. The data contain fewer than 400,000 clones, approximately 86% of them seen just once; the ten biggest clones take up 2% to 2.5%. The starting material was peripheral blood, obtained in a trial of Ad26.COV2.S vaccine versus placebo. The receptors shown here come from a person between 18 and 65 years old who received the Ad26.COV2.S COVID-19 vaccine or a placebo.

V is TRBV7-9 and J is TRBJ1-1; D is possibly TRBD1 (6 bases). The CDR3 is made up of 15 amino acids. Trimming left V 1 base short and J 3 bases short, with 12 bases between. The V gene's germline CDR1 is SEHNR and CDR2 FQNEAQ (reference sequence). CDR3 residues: CASSLGAGEDTEAFF. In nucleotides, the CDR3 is TGTGCCAGCAGCTTAGGAGCAGGGGAGGACACTGAAGCTTTCTTT.

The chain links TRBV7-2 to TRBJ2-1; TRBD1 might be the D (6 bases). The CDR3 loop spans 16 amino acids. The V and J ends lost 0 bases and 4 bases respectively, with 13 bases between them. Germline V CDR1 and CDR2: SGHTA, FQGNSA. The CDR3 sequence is CASSLAGTRGYNEQFF. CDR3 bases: TGTGCCAGCAGCTTAGCGGGAACTAGGGGGTACAATGAGCAGTTCTTC.

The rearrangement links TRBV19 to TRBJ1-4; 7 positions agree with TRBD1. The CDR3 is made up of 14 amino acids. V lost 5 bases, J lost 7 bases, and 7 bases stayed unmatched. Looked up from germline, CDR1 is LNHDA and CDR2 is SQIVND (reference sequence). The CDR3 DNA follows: TGTGCCAGTAGTTTCGGAGGGGGCCGTGAAAAACTGTTTTTT. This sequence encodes CASSFGGGREKLFF.

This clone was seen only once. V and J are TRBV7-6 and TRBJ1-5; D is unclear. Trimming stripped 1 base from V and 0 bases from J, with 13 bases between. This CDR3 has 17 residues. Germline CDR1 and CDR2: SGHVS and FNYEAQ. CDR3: CASSLGSVGDSNQPQHF. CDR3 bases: TGTGCCAGCAGCTTAGGCAGCGTAGGTGATAGCAATCAGCCCCAGCATTTT.

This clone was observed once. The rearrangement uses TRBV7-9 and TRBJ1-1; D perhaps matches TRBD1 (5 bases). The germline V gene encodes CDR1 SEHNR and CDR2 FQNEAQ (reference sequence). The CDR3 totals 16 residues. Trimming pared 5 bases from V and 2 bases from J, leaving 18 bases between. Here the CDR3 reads CASSPPRQRRNTEAFF. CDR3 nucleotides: TGTGCCAGCAGCCCACCCCGACAGAGACGAAACACTGAAGCTTTCTTT.

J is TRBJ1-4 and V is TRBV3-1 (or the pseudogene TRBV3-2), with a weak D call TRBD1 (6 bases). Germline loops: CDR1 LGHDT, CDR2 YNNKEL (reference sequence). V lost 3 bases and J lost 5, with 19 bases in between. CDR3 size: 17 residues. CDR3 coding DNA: TGTGCCAGCAGCCAGTATCTCACCGGGACACGAAATGAAAAACTGTTTTTT. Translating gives CASSQYLTGTRNEKLFF.

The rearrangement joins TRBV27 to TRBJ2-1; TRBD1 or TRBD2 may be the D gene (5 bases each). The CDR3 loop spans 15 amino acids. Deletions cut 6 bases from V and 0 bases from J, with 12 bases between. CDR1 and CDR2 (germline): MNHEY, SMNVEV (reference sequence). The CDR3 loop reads CASSRGYSSYNEQFF. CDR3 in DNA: TGTGCCAGCAGCCGGGGCTATAGCTCCTACAATGAGCAGTTCTTC.

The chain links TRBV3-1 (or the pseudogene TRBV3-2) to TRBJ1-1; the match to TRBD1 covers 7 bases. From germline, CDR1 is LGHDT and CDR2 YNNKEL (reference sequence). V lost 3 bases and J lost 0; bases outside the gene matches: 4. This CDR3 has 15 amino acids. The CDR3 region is CASSHPTGLNTEAFF. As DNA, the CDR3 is TGTGCCAGCAGCCACCCGACAGGGCTGAACACTGAAGCTTTCTTT.

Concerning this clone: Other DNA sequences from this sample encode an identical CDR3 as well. The CDR3 region is CATSELGQGQETQYF. CDR3 DNA sequence: TGTGCCACCAGTGAATTGGGACAGGGACAAGAGACCCAGTACTTC. The gene calls are TRBV24-1 and TRBJ2-5; 9 nucleotides line up with TRBD1. This CDR3 comprises 15 residues. Germline V gene data show CDR1 as KGHDR and CDR2 as SFDVKD. V lost 4 bases, J lost 2 bases, and 4 bases stayed unmatched.

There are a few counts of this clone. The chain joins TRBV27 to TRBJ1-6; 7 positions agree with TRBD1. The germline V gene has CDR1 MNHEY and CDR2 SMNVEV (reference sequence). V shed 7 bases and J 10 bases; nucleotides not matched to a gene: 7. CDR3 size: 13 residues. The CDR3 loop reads CASTQGGRSPLHF. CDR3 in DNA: TGTGCCAGCACCCAGGGGGGACGCTCACCCCTCCACTTT.

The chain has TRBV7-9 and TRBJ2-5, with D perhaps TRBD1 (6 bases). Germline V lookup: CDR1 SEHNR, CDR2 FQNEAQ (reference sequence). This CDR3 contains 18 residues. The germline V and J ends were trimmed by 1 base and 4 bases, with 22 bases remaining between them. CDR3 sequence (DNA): TGTGCCAGCAGCTTAGTACTCGCATTGGACAGACCTGCAGAGACCCAGTACTTC. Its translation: CASSLVLALDRPAETQYF.

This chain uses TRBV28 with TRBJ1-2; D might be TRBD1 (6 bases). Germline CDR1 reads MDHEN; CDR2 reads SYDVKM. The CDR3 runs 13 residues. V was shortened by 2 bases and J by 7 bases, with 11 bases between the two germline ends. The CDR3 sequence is CASSLSSRGGYTF. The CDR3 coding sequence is TGTGCCAGCAGTTTAAGTAGCAGGGGTGGCTACACCTTC.

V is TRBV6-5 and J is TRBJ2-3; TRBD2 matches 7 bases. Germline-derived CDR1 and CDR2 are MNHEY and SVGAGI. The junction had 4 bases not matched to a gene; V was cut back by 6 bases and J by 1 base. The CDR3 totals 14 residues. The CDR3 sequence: CASRQAGRTDTQYF. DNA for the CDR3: TGTGCCAGCAGGCAAGCGGGACGCACAGATACGCAGTATTTT.

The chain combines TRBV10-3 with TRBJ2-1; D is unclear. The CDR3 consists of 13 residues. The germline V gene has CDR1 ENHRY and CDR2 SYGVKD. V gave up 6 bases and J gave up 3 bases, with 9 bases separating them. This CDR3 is CAIRVAGYNEQFF. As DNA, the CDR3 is TGTGCCATCAGGGTGGCCGGCTACAATGAGCAGTTCTTC.

The CDR3 DNA sequence: TGCGCCAGCAGTGACGGACAGGGAGGAGAGACCCAGTACTTC. Protein sequence: CASSDGQGGETQYF. This chain connects TRBV23-1 to TRBJ2-5, with 8 bases aligning to TRBD1. TRBV23-1 is filed as an ORF, its function uncertain. V shed 5 bases, J shed 4 bases, and the junction held 6 bases outside the gene matches. This CDR3 region has 14 residues.

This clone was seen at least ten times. The CDR3 coding sequence is TGTGCCAGCACGGTAGGGGACAGGGGATATGAGCAGTTCTTC. It yields the protein CASTVGDRGYEQFF. The chain carries TRBV7-9 and TRBJ2-1, with TRBD1 matching 10 bases. Trimming took 7 bases from V and 8 from J; bases not matched to a gene: 8. Germline lookup yields CDR1 SEHNR and CDR2 FQNEAQ (reference sequence). The CDR3 contains 14 residues.

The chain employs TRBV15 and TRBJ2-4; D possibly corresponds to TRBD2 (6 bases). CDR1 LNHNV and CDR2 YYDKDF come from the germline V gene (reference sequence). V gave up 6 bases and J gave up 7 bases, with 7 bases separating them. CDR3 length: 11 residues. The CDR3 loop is CATSRGNIQYF. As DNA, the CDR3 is TGTGCCACCAGTCGGGGGAACATTCAGTACTTC.

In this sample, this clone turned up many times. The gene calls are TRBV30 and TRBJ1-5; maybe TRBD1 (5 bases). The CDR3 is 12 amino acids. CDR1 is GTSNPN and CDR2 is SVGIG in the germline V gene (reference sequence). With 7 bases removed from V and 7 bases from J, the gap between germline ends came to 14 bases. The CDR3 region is CAYKRGTQPQHF. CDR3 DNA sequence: TGTGCCTACAAACGGGGGACCCAGCCCCAGCATTTT. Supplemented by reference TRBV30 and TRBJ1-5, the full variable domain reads SQTIHQWPATLVQPVGSPLSLECTVEGTSNPNLYWYRQAAGRGLQLLFYSVGIGQISSEVPQNLSASRPQDRQFILSSKKLLLSDSGFYLCAYKRGTQPQHFGDGTRLSIL.

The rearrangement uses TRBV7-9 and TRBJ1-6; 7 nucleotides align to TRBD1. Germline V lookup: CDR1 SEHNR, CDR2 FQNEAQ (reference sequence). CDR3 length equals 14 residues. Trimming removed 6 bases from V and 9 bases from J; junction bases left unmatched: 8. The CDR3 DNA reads TGTGCCAGCAGTCTAGGGGGCCTACTTTCACCCCTCCACTTT. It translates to CASSLGGLLSPLHF.

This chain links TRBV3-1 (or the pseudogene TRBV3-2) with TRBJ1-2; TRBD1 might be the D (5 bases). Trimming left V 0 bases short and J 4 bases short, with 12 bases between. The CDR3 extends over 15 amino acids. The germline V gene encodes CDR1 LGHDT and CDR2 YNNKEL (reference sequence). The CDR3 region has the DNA TGTGCCAGCAGCCAAGATTGGGGCAGCTTCTATGGCTACACCTTC. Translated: CASSQDWGSFYGYTF.

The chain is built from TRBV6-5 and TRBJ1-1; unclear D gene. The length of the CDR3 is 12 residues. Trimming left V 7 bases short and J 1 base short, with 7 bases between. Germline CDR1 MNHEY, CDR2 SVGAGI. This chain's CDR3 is CASTYSNTEAFF. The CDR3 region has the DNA TGTGCCAGCACATACTCGAACACTGAAGCTTTCTTT.

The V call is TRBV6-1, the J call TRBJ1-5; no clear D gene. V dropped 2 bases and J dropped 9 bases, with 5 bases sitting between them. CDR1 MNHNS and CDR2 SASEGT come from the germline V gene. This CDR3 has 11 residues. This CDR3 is CASSEKGPQHF. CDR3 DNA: TGTGCCAGCAGTGAAAAGGGGCCCCAGCATTTT.

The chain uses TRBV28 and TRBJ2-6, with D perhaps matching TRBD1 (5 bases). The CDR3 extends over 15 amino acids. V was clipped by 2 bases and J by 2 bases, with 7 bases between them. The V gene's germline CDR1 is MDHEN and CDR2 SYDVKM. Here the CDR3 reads CASSLLRAGANVLTF. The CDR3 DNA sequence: TGTGCCAGCAGTTTACTCAGGGCTGGGGCCAACGTCCTGACTTTC.